The 14 T cell receptor beta chains below all came from one sample that was sequenced in a study of T-cell reconstitution after alpha-beta-depleted transplantation in children. This sample's TCRbeta library carried unique molecular identifier barcodes. TCRdb independently ran MiXCR on the PCR reads; one entry per CDR3 protein. The sample records fewer than 400,000 distinct CDR3 sequences, over 20% being singletons. Material: PBMCs, mostly from graft donor cells, obtained 180 days after TCRalphabeta/CD19-depleted stem cell transplant. The receptors stem from a male patient between 10 and 17 years old who had a stem cell transplant for acute lymphoblastic leukemia, so the T cells may come from the graft donor.

This clonotype has more than one count but fewer than ten. The chain combines TRBV20-1 with TRBJ2-7; D gene unclear. Trimming shortened V by 3 bases and J by 1 base, and 7 bases separated the two germline ends. CDR1 is DFQATT and CDR2 is SNEGSKA in the germline V gene (reference sequence). The CDR3 loop spans 12 amino acids. The CDR3 is CSASVHSYEQYF. CDR3 coding DNA: TGCAGTGCTAGTGTCCATTCCTACGAGCAGTACTTC.

This clonotype turned up a few times. This chain connects TRBV20-1 to TRBJ2-5; D perhaps matches TRBD1 (6 bases). There are 14 residues in the CDR3. The V end was cut by 6 bases, the J end by 5 bases, with 19 bases between. Germline CDR1 is DFQATT and CDR2 is SNEGSKA (reference sequence). The CDR3 loop reads CSARLQGYRETQYF. Here the CDR3 DNA reads TGCAGTGCCAGACTGCAGGGGTATCGGGAGACCCAGTACTTC.

The rearrangement links TRBV20-1 to TRBJ2-4; D is undetermined. The V gene lost 2 bases and the J gene lost 7 bases, with 12 bases spanning the gap. This CDR3 has 13 residues. Germline loops: CDR1 DFQATT, CDR2 SNEGSKA (reference sequence). CDR3 coding DNA: TGCAGTGCTAGACGGGCTGGTCCCAACATTCAGTACTTC. Translating gives CSARRAGPNIQYF.

The chain combines TRBV19 with TRBJ2-5; no firm D call. CDR3 size: 12 residues. The V gene lost 0 bases and the J gene lost 6 bases, with 5 bases spanning the gap. CDR1 is LNHDA and CDR2 is SQIVND in the germline V gene (reference sequence). For the CDR3, the DNA is TGTGCCAGTAGTATAGATCGGAAGACCCAGTACTTC. Translating gives CASSIDRKTQYF.

This clonotype showed up just a few times. The rearrangement joins TRBV5-1 to TRBJ2-5, with 13 bases aligning to TRBD2. The CDR3 sequence is 17 residues long. The V and J ends lost 4 bases and 5 bases, in that order; junction bases with no gene match: 11. CDR1 SGHRS and CDR2 YFSETQ come from the germline V gene. The CDR3 is CASSAERGLAGNETQYF. The CDR3 DNA reads TGCGCCAGCAGCGCGGAACGGGGACTAGCGGGAAACGAGACCCAGTACTTC.

V is TRBV20-1 and J is TRBJ2-1; 10 bases are a match to TRBD2. Germline V gene lookup returns CDR1 DFQATT and CDR2 SNEGSKA (reference sequence). The CDR3 has 17 amino acids. Germline trimming cut 0 bases from V and 9 bases from J; bases unmatched to any gene: 14. The DNA for the CDR3 is TGCAGTGCTAGAGATTCCCTAGCGGGAGCTCGGTATGGTGAGCAGTTCTTC. It specifies CSARDSLAGARYGEQFF.

This clonotype was seen only a few times. The chain employs TRBV5-1 and TRBJ2-5; tentatively, D is TRBD2 (6 bases). The CDR3 sequence is 12 residues long. Looked up from germline, CDR1 is SGHRS and CDR2 is YFSETQ. With 5 bases removed from V and 1 base from J, the gap between germline ends came to 6 bases. This CDR3 reads CASREGQETQYF. The CDR3 nucleotides are TGCGCCAGCAGGGAGGGCCAAGAGACCCAGTACTTC.

In this sample, this clonotype turned up a few times. The CDR3 sequence: CASSTKGNEQFF. In DNA form, the CDR3 reads TGTGCCAGCAGCACGAAGGGCAATGAGCAGTTCTTC. The chain combines TRBV7-2 with TRBJ2-1; D unresolved. In germline, CDR1 is SGHTA, CDR2 FQGNSA. Trimming shortened V by 5 bases and J by 6 bases, and 8 bases separated the two germline ends. The CDR3 loop spans 12 amino acids. Drawing the rest from reference TRBV7-2 and TRBJ2-1, the complete variable domain is GAGVSQSPSNKVTEKGKDVELRCDPISGHTALYWYRQSLGQGLEFLIYFQGNSAPDKSGLPSDRFSAERTGGSVSTLTIQRTQQEDSAVYLCASSTKGNEQFFGPGTRLTVL.

The sample holds a few counts of this clonotype. The chain has TRBV20-1 and TRBJ2-2; no reliable D call. In germline, CDR1 is DFQATT, CDR2 SNEGSKA (reference sequence). The V and J ends lost 4 bases and 3 bases respectively, with 6 bases between them. CDR3 size: 12 residues. For the CDR3, the DNA is TGCAGTGCTATGCCTTACACCGGGGAGCTGTTTTTT. Translated: CSAMPYTGELFF.

This clonotype turned up a few times. The rearrangement joins TRBV27 to TRBJ2-5, with 8 bases that match TRBD2. The CDR3 loop spans 14 amino acids. CDR1 is MNHEY and CDR2 is SMNVEV in the germline V gene (reference sequence). Germline trimming cut 2 bases from V and 6 bases from J; bases unmatched to any gene: 5. In nucleotides, the CDR3 is TGTGCCAGCAGTTTAAGGACTAGCACCCAGACCCAGTACTTC. Encoded protein: CASSLRTSTQTQYF.

The chain carries TRBV5-1 and TRBJ2-5; tentative D call: TRBD2 (5 bases). The CDR3 has 16 amino acids. The V gene's germline CDR1 is SGHRS and CDR2 YFSETQ. Trimming pared 0 bases from V and 2 bases from J, leaving 14 bases between. This chain's CDR3 is CASSLARSAGQETQYF. For the CDR3, the DNA is TGCGCCAGCAGCTTGGCGAGGTCGGCGGGTCAAGAGACCCAGTACTTC.

This clonotype came up a few times. The rearrangement links TRBV27 to TRBJ2-4; D tentatively fits TRBD1 or TRBD2 (5 bases each). This CDR3 contains 15 residues. Between the trimmed V and J ends, which lost 5 bases and 0 bases, there was a span of 11 bases. Germline assignment: CDR1 MNHEY and CDR2 SMNVEV (reference sequence). The CDR3 sequence is CASSPRGLAKNIQYF. DNA for the CDR3: TGTGCCAGCAGTCCCCGGGGCCTAGCCAAAAACATTCAGTACTTC.

This clonotype was counted many times. The V and J genes are TRBV5-6 and TRBJ2-3; TRBD1 or TRBD2 may be the D gene (5 bases each). Germline V gene sequence: CDR1 SGHDT, CDR2 YYEEEE. The CDR3 runs 17 residues. The ends were cut back, 4 bases at V and 2 bases at J, with 20 bases in the middle. The DNA for the CDR3 is TGTGCCAGCAGCGGAACAGGATTTTGGGGGTCCACAGATACGCAGTATTTT. Translation: CASSGTGFWGSTDTQYF.

This clonotype was detected only a few times. J is TRBJ1-1 and V is TRBV5-6; D is perhaps TRBD1 (5 bases). The CDR3 consists of 17 residues. Trimming cost V 4 bases and J 0 bases, with 19 bases left between them. CDR1 is SGHDT, CDR2 YYEEEE, per germline. CDR3 DNA: TGTGCCAGCAGCCTCCTATCGACAGTTTCCATGAACACTGAAGCTTTCTTT. Translated, it gives CASSLLSTVSMNTEAFF.